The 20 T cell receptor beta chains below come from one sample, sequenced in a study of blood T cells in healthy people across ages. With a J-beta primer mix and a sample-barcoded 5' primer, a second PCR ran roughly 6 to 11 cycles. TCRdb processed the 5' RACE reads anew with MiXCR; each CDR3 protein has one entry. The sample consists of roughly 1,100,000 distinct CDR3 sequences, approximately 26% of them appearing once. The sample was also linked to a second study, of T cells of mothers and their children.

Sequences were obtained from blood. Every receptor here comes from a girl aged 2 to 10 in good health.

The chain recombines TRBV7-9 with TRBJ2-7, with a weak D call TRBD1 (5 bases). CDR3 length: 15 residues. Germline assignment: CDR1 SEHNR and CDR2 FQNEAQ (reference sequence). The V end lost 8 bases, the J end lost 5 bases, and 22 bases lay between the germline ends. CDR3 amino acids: CASSLPGSGEDEQYF. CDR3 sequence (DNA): TGTGCCAGCTCCCTCCCAGGGTCTGGAGAAGACGAGCAGTACTTC. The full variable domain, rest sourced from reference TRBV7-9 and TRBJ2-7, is DTGVSQNPRHKITKRGQNVTFRCDPISEHNRLYWYRQTLGQGPEFLTYFQNEAQLEKSRLLSDRFSAERPKGSFSTLEIQRTEQGDSAMYLCASSLPGSGEDEQYFGPGTRLTVT.

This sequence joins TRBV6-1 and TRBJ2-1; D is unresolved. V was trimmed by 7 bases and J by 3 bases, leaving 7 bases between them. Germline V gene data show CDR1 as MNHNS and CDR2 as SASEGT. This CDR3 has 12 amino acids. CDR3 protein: CASTFGYNEQFF. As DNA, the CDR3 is TGTGCCAGCACGTTCGGCTACAATGAGCAGTTCTTC.

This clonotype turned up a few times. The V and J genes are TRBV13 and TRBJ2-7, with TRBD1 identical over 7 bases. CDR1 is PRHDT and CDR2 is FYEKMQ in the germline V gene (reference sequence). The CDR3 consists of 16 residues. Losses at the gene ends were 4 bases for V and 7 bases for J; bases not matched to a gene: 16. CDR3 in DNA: TGTGCCAGCAGCTCCCGGACCGTCGACAGGGATCGGGAGCAGTACTTC. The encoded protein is CASSSRTVDRDREQYF.

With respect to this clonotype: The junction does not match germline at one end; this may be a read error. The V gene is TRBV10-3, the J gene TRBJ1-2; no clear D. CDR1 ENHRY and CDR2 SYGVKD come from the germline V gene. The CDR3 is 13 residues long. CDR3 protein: CAISGVTSLGYPF. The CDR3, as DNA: TGTGCCATCAGTGGGGTAACGTCTTTGGGCTACCCCTTC.

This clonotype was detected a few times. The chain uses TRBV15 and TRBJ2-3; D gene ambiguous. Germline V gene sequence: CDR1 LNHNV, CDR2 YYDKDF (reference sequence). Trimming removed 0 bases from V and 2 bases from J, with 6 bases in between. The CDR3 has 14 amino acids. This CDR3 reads CATSRDWSTDTQYF. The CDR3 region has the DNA TGTGCCACCAGCAGAGATTGGTCCACAGATACGCAGTATTTT.

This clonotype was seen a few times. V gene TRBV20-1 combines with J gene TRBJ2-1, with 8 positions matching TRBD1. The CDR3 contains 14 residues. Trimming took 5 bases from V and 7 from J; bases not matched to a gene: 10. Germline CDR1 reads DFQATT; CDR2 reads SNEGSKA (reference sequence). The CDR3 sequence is CSAFGTGTGNEQFF. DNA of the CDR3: TGCAGTGCTTTCGGGACAGGTACGGGGAATGAGCAGTTCTTC.

CDR3 in DNA: TGTGCCAGCAGCTTCCCGGGACAGATATTAAACACTGAAGCTTTCTTT. As protein: CASSFPGQILNTEAFF. The chain joins TRBV11-2 to TRBJ1-1; 7 bases match TRBD1. The germline CDR1 and CDR2 sequences are SGHAT and FQNNGV. The trim removed 3 bases at V and 2 bases at J, leaving 9 bases unmatched. The length of the CDR3 is 16 residues.

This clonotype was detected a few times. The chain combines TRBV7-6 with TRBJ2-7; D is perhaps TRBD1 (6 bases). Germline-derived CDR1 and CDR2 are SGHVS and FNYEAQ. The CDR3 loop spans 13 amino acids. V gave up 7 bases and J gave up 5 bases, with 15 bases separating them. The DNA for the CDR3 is TGTGCCAGCACCCCTCGTCAGGGGCACGAGCAGTACTTC. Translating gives CASTPRQGHEQYF.

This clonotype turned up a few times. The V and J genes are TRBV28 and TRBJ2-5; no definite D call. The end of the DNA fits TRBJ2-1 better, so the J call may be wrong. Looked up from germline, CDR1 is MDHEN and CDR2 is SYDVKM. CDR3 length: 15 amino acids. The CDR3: CASSQKRVAYNEQFF. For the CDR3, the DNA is TGTGCCAGCAGTCAAAAAAGGGTGGCCTACAATGAGCAGTTCTTC.

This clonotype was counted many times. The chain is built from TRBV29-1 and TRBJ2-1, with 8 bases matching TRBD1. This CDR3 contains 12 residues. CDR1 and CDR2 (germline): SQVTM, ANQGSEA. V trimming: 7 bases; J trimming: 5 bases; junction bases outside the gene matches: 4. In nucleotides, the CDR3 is TGCAGCGCCCGGACAGGGAACAATGAGCAGTTCTTC. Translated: CSARTGNNEQFF.

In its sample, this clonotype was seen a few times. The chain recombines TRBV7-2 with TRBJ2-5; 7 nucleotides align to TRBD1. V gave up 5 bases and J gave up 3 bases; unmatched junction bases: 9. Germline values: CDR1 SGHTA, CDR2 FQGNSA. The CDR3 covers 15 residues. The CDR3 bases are TGTGCCAGCAGCGATCCAATACAGGGGAAAGAGACCCAGTACTTC. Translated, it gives CASSDPIQGKETQYF.

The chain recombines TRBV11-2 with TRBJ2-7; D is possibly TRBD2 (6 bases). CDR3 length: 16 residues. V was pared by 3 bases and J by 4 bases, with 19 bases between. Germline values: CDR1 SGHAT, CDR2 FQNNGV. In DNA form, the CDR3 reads TGTGCCAGCAGCTTCCCCCGTAACTTCGGGGGATACGAGCAGTACTTC. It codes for CASSFPRNFGGYEQYF.

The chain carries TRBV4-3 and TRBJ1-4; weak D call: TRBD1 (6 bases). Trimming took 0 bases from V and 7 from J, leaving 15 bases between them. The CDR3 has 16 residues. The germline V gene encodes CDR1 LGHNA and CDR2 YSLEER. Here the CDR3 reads CASSQDRGGRVEKLFF. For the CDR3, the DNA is TGCGCCAGCAGCCAAGATCGAGGGGGGCGCGTTGAAAAACTGTTTTTT.

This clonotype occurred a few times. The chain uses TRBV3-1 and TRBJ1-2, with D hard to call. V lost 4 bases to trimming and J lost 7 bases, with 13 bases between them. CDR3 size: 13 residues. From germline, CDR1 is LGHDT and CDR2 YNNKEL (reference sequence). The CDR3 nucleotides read TGTGCCAGCAGCCGTAGGACGAATGGTGGCTACACCTTC. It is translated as CASSRRTNGGYTF. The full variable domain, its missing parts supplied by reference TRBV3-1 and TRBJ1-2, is DTAVSQTPKYLVTQMGNDKSIKCEQNLGHDTMYWYKQDSKKFLKIMFSYNNKELIINETVPNRFSPKSPDKAHLNLHINSLELGDSAVYFCASSRRTNGGYTFGSGTRLTVV.

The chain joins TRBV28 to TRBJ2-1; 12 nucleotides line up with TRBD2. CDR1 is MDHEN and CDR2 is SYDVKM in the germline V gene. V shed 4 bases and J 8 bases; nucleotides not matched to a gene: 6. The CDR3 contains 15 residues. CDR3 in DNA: TGTGCCAGCAGTTATACTAGCGGGAGGAGGGATGAGCAGTTCTTC. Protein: CASSYTSGRRDEQFF.

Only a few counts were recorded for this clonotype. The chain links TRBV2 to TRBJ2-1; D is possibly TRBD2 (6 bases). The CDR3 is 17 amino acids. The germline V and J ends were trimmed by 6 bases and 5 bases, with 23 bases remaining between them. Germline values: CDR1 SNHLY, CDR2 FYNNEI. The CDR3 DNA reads TGTGCCAGCAGACAGCCAAAAGGGCTAGCGTTGAACAATGAGCAGTTCTTC. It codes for CASRQPKGLALNNEQFF. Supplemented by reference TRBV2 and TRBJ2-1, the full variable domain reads EPEVTQTPSHQVTQMGQEVILRCVPISNHLYFYWYRQILGQKVEFLVSFYNNEISEKSEIFDDQFSVERPDGSNFTLKIRSTKLEDSAMYFCASRQPKGLALNNEQFFGPGTRLTVL.

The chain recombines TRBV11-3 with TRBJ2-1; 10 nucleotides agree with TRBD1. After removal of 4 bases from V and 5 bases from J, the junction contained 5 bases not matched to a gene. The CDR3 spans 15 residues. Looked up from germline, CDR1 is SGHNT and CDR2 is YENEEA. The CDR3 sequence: CASSYRQGADNEQFF. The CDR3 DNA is TGTGCCAGCAGCTACCGACAGGGGGCCGACAATGAGCAGTTCTTC.

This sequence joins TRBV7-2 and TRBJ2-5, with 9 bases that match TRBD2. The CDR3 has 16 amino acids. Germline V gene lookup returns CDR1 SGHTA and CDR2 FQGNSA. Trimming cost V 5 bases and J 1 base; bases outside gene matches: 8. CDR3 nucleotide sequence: TGTGCCAGCAGCCCAAGCGGGGGGAGTATCCAAGAGACCCAGTACTTC. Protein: CASSPSGGSIQETQYF.

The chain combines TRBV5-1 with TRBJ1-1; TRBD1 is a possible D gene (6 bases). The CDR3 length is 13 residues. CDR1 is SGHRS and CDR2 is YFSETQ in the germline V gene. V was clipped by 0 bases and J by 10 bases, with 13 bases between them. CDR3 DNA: TGCGCCAGCAGCTTGGGACAGGTCGGGGGAGCTTTCTTT. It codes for CASSLGQVGGAFF.

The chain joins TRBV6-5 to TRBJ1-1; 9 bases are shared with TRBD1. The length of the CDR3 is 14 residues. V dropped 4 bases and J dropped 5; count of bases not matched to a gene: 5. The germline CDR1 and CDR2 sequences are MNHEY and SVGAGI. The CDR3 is CASSFGQGLTEAFF. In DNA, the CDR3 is TGTGCCAGCAGTTTCGGACAGGGGCTAACTGAAGCTTTCTTT.